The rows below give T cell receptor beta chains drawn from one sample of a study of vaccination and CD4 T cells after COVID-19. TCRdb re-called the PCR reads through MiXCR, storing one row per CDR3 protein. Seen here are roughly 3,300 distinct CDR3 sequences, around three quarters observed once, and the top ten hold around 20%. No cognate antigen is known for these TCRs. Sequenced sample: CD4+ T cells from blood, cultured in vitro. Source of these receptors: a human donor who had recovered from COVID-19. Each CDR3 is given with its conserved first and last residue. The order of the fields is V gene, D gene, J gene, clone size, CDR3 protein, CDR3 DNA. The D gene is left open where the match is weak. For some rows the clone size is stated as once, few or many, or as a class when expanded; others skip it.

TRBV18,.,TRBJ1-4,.,CASSPAAGANEKLFF,TGTGCCAGCTCACCAGCGGCGGGGGCTAATGAAAAACTGTTTTTT
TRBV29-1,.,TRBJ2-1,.,CSVEGQASYNEQFF,TGCAGCGTTGAGGGGCAGGCCTCCTACAATGAGCAGTTCTTC
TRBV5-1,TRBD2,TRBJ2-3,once,CASSLRTSGADTQYF,TGCGCCAGCAGTCTAAGGACTAGCGGGGCCGATACGCAGTATTTT
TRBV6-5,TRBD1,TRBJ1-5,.,CASSYAGGAGQPQHF,TGTGCCAGCAGTTACGCAGGGGGCGCAGGTCAGCCCCAGCATTTT
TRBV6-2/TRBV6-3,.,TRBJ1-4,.,CASIKGRGREDEKLFF,TGTGCCAGCATTAAAGGACGGGGACGGGAGGATGAAAAACTGTTTTTT
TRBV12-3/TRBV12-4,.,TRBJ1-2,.,CASSYQENYGYTF,TGTGCCAGCAGTTATCAGGAGAACTATGGCTACACCTTC
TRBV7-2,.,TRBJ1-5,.,CASSYNNQPQHF,TGTGCCAGCAGCTATAACAATCAGCCCCAGCATTTT
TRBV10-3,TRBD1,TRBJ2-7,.,CVTGKATGGYEQYF,TGTGTCACCGGAAAGGCTACAGGGGGCTACGAGCAGTACTTC
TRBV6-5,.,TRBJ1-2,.,CASSSGVGYGYTF,TGTGCCAGCAGTTCTGGGGTAGGGTATGGCTACACCTTC
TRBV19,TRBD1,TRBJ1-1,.,CASSMRTGDIRSDTEAFF,TGTGCCAGTAGCATGAGGACAGGGGACATTAGGTCGGACACTGAAGCTTTCTTT
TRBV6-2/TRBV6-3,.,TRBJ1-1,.,CASRVQGNTEAFF,TGTGCCAGCAGGGTCCAGGGGAACACTGAAGCTTTCTTT
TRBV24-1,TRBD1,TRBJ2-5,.,CATSEHDRVETQYF,TGTGCCACCAGTGAACACGACAGGGTGGAGACCCAGTACTTC
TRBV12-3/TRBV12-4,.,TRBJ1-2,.,CASSFQALVRGYTF,TGTGCCAGCAGTTTTCAGGCCCTTGTGCGTGGCTACACCTTC
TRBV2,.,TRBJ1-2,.,CASRTLLRYGYTF,TGTGCCAGCAGGACCCTCCTTCGGTATGGCTACACCTTC
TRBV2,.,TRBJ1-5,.,CASSEQSQPYLHF,TGTGCCAGCAGTGAACAGTCCCAGCCTTACCTGCATTTT
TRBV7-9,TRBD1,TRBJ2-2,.,CASSLARTGNTGELFF,TGTGCCAGCAGCTTAGCGAGGACAGGGAACACCGGGGAGCTGTTTTTT
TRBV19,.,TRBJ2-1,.,CASSTLGTGSYNEQFF,TGTGCCAGTAGTACCCTAGGGACTGGCTCCTACAATGAGCAGTTCTTC
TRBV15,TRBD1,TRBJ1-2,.,CATSRSGQGYGYTF,TGTGCCACCAGCAGATCGGGACAGGGCTATGGCTACACCTTC
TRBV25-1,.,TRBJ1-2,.,CASSRAGSYGYTF,TGTGCCAGCAGTCGGGCGGGGAGCTATGGCTACACCTTC
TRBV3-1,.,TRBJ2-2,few,CASSQYRANTGELFF,TGTGCCAGCAGCCAATATCGGGCGAACACCGGGGAGCTGTTTTTT
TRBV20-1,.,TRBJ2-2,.,CSARGRGRSGTGELFF,TGCAGTGCTAGGGGCCGCGGCAGGTCAGGGACCGGGGAGCTGTTTTTT
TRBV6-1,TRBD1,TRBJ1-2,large,CASTGRTGDLNGYTF,TGTGCCAGCACCGGCCGGACAGGAGACTTAAATGGCTACACCTTC
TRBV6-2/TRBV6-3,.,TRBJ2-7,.,CASSPQGYEQYF,TGTGCCAGCAGCCCACAGGGCTACGAGCAGTACTTC
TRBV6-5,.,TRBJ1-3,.,CASSYTSRGSSGNTIYF,TGTGCCAGCAGTTACACATCTCGCGGGAGCTCTGGAAACACCATATATTTT
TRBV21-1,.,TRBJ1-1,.,CASSKDDRARNTEAFF,TGTGCCAGCAGCAAAGACGACAGGGCAAGGAACACTGAAGCTTTCTTT
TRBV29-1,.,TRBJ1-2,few,CSGVRAYGYTF,TGCAGCGGGGTGCGGGCCTATGGCTACACCTTC
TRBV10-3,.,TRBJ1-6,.,CAIRGTDNSPLHF,TGTGCCATCAGAGGGACGGATAATTCACCCCTCCACTTT
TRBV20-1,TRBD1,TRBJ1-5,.,CSARDPPGQGGGNQPQHF,TGCAGTGCTAGAGATCCCCCGGGACAGGGGGGAGGCAATCAGCCCCAGCATTTT
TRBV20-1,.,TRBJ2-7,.,CSAERSGARSSYEQYF,TGCAGTGCAGAACGATCGGGGGCGCGAAGCTCCTACGAGCAGTACTTC
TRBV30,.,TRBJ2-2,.,CAWSVGLQGLAGELFF,TGTGCCTGGAGTGTCGGGTTACAGGGTTTGGCCGGGGAGCTGTTTTTT
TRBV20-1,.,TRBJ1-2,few,CSASWGGGYTF,TGCAGTGCTAGTTGGGGAGGAGGCTACACCTTC
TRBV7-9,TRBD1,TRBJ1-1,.,CASSPGYWDSKNTEAFF,TGTGCCAGCAGCCCCGGGTATTGGGACAGTAAGAACACTGAAGCTTTCTTT
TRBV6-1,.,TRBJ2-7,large,CASRRGTYEQYF,TGTGCCAGCCGCCGGGGGACCTACGAGCAGTACTTC
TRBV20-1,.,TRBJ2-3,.,CSASPGTDTQYF,TGCAGTGCTAGTCCAGGGACAGATACGCAGTATTTT
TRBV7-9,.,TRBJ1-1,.,CASSVLLMNTEAFF,TGTGCCAGCAGTGTTCTGCTTATGAACACTGAAGCTTTCTTT
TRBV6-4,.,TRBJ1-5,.,CASSERAGLPQHF,TGTGCCAGCAGTGAACGGGCGGGGCTGCCCCAGCATTTT
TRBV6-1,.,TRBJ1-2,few,CASGPRDSGLDGYTF,TGTGCCAGCGGCCCCCGGGACTCGGGGTTGGATGGCTACACCTTC
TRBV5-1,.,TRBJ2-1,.,CASSLGGSYNEQFF,TGCGCCAGCAGCTTGGGTGGGTCCTACAATGAGCAGTTCTTC
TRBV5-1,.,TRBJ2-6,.,CASSGGAPGANVLTF,TGCGCCAGCAGCGGGGGGGCACCTGGGGCCAACGTCCTGACTTTC
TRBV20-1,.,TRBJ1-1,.,CSARAQMNTEAFF,TGCAGTGCTAGGGCACAGATGAACACTGAAGCTTTCTTT
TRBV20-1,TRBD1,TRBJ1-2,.,CSASAGGSYGYTF,TGCAGTGCTAGTGCAGGGGGCAGCTATGGCTACACCTTC
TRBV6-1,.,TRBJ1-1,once,CASANYLGATTKEAFF,TGTGCCAGCGCAAACTACCTCGGGGCCACAACGAAGGAAGCTTTCTTT
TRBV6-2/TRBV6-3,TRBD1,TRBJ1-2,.,CASTMGGGTGLYYGYTF,TGTGCCAGTACGATGGGGGGGGGGACAGGGCTATACTATGGCTACACCTTC
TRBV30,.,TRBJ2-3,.,CAWSRTDTQYF,TGTGCCTGGAGTCGTACAGATACGCAGTATTTT
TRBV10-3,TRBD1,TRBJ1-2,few,CAISETDRGHGYTF,TGTGCCATCAGTGAGACGGACAGGGGGCATGGCTACACCTTC
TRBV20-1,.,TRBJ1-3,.,CSARDPSRPLSGNTIYF,TGCAGTGCCAGAGATCCCAGCAGGCCGCTCTCTGGAAACACCATATATTTT
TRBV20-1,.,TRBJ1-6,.,CSARTRGRNSSSYNSPLHF,TGCAGTGCTAGGACCCGGGGCCGTAACTCGAGCTCCTATAATTCACCCCTCCACTTT
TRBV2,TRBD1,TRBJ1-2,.,CATSLLDRGGGYTF,TGTGCCACCTCATTGTTGGACAGGGGAGGTGGCTACACCTTC
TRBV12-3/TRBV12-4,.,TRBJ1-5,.,CASSLRGAGQPQHF,TGTGCCAGCAGTTTGAGGGGCGCGGGGCAGCCCCAGCATTTT
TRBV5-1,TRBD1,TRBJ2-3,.,CASMGTGDSTDTQYF,TGCGCCAGCATGGGGACAGGGGATAGCACAGATACGCAGTATTTT
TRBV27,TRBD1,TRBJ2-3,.,CASRTGLYRGVLGARDTDTQYF,TGTGCCAGCCGAACCGGACTTTACAGGGGAGTTTTGGGGGCGAGGGACACAGATACGCAGTATTTT
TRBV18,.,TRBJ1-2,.,CASSPGRSGYTF,TGTGCCAGCTCGCCTGGTAGGAGCGGCTACACCTTC
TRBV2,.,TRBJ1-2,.,CASGMGEYGYTF,TGTGCCAGCGGGATGGGGGAGTATGGCTACACCTTC
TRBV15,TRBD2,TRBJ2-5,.,CATSRATLAGVSETQYF,TGTGCCACCAGCAGAGCTACTCTAGCGGGGGTTTCCGAGACCCAGTACTTC